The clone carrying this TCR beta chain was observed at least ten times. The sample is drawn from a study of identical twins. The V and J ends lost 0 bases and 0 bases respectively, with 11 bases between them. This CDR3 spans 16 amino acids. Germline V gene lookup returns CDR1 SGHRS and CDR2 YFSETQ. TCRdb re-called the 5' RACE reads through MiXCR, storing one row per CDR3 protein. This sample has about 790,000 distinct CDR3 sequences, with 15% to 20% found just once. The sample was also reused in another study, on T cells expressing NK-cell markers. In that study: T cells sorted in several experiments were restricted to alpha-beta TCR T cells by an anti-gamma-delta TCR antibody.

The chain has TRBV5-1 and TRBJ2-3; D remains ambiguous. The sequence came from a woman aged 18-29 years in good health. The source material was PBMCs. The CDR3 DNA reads TGCGCCAGCAGCTTGGGACACCTAAGCAGCACAGATACGCAGTATTTT. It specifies CASSLGHLSSTDTQYF.